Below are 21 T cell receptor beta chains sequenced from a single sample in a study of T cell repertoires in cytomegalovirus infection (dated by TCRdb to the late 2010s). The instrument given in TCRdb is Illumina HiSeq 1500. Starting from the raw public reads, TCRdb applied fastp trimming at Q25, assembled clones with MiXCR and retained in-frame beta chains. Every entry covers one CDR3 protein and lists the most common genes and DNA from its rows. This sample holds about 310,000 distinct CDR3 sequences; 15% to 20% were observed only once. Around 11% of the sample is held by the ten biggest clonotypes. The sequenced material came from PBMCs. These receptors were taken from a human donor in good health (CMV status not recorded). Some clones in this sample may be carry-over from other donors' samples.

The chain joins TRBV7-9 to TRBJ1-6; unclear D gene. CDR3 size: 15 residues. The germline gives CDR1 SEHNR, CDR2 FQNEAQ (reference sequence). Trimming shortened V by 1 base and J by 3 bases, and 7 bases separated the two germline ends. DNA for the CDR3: TGTGCCAGCAGCTTAGATAGGCTCTATAATTCACCCCTCCACTTT. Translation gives CASSLDRLYNSPLHF.

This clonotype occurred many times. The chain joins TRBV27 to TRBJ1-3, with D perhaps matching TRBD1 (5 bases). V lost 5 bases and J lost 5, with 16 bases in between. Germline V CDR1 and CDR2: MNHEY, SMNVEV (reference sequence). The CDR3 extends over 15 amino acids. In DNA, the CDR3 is TGTGCCAGCAGTCTTACAGGATTCGGTAGAAACACCATATATTTT. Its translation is CASSLTGFGRNTIYF.

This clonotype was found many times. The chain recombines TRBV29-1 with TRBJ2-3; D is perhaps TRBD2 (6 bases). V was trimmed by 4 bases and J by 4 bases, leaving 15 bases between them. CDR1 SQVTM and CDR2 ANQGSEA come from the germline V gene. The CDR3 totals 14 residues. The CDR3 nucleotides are TGCAGCGTTGCCAGTGGGACTCTCGCAGATACGCAGTATTTT. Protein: CSVASGTLADTQYF.

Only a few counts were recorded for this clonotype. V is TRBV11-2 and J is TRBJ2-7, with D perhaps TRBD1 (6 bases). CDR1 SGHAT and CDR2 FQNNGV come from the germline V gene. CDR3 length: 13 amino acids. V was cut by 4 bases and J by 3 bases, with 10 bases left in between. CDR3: CASSSDSVYEQYF. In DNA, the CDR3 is TGTGCCAGCAGCTCGGACAGCGTCTACGAGCAGTACTTC.

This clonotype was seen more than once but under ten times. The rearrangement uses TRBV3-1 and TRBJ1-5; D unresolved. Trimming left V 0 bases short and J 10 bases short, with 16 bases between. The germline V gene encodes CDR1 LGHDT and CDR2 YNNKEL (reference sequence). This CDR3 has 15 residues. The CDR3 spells CASSQDLSTLSPQHF. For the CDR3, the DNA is TGTGCCAGCAGCCAAGATTTATCGACCCTCTCTCCCCAGCATTTT.

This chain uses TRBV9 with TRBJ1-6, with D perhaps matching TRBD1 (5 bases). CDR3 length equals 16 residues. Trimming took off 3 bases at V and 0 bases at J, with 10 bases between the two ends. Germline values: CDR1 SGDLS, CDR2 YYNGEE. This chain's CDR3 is CASSARQSSYNSPLHF. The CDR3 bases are TGTGCCAGCAGCGCTCGACAGAGCTCCTATAATTCACCCCTCCACTTT.

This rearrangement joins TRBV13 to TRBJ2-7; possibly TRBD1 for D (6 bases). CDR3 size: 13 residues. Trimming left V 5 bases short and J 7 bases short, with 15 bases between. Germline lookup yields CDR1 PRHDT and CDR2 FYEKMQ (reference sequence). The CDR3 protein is CASSAWDNREQYF. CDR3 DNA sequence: TGTGCCAGCAGCGCCTGGGACAATCGGGAGCAGTACTTC.

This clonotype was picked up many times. This chain's CDR3 is CASSLAGEDTQYF. CDR3 coding DNA: TGTGCCAGCAGCTTAGCTGGGGAAGATACGCAGTATTTT. The V call is TRBV7-3, the J call TRBJ2-3, with D hard to call. Germline CDR1 SGHTA, CDR2 FQGTGA. V was cut by 2 bases and J by 5 bases, with 8 bases left in between. This CDR3 spans 13 amino acids. Supplemented by reference TRBV7-3 and TRBJ2-3, the full variable domain reads GAGVSQTPSNKVTEKGKYVELRCDPISGHTALYWYRQSLGQGPEFLIYFQGTGAADDSGLPNDRFFAVRPEGSVSTLKIQRTERGDSAVYLCASSLAGEDTQYFGPGTRLTVL.

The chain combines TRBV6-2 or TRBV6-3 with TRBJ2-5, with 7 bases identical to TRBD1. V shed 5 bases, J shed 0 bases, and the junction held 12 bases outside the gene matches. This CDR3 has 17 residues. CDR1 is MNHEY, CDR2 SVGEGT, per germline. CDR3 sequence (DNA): TGTGCCAGCAGTGCGCCGGGGACAGAGACCGACCAAGAGACCCAGTACTTC. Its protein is CASSAPGTETDQETQYF.

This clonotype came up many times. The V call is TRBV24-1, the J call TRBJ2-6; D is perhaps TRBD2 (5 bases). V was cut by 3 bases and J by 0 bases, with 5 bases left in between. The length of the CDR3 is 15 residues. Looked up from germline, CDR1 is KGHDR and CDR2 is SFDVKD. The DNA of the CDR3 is TGTGCCACCAGTGATACTAGCTCTGGGGCCAACGTCCTGACTTTC. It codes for CATSDTSSGANVLTF.

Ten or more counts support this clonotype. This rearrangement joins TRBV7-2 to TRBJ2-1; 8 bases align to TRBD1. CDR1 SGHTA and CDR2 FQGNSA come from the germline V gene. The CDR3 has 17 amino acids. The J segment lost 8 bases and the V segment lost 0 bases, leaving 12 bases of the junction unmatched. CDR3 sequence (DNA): TGTGCCAGCAGCTTAGCCCTAAGGACAGGGAGGTTCGATGAGCAGTTCTTC. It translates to CASSLALRTGRFDEQFF.

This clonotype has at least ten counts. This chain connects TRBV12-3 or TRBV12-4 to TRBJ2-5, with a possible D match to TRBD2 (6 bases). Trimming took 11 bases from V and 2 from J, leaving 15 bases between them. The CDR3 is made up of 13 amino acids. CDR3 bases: TGTGCCCCCAATTCGGGGGAGCAAGAGACCCAGTACTTC. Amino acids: CAPNSGEQETQYF.

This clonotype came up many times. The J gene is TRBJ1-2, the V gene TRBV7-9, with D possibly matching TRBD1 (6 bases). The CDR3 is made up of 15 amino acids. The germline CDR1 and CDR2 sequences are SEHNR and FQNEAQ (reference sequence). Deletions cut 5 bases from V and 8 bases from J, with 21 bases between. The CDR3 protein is CASSPLGAGEEGYTF. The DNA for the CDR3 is TGTGCCAGCAGCCCCCTGGGGGCAGGGGAGGAAGGCTACACCTTC.

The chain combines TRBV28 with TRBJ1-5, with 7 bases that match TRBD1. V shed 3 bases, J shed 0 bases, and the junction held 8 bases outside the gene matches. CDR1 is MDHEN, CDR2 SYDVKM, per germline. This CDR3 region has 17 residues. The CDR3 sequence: CASSFTGAAYSNQPQHF. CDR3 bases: TGTGCCAGCAGTTTTACAGGGGCAGCCTATAGCAATCAGCCCCAGCATTTT.

As DNA, the CDR3 is TGTGCCAGCAGACCTAGCAATCAGCCCCAGCATTTT. As protein: CASRPSNQPQHF. V gene TRBV28 combines with J gene TRBJ1-5, with unresolved D. Trimming stripped 6 bases from V and 0 bases from J, with 3 bases between. Germline values: CDR1 MDHEN, CDR2 SYDVKM. This CDR3 has 12 amino acids. The full variable domain, completed using reference TRBV28 and TRBJ1-5, is DVKVTQSSRYLVKRTGEKVFLECVQDMDHENMFWYRQDPGLGLRLIYFSYDVKMKEKGDIPEGYSVSREKKERFSLILESASTNQTSMYLCASRPSNQPQHFGDGTRLSIL.

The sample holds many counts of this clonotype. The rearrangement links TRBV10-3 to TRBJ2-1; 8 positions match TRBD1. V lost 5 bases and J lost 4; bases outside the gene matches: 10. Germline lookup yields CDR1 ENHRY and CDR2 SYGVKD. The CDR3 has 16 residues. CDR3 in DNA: TGTGCCATCAGTTCGGGACAGGCACCACATTACAATGAGCAGTTCTTC. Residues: CAISSGQAPHYNEQFF.

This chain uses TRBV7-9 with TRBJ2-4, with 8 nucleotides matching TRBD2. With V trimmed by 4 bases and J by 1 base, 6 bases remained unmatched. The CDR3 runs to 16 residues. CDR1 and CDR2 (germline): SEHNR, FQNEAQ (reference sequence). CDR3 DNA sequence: TGTGCCAGCAGCTCTCTGATAGCGGGGGCCAAAAACATTCAGTACTTC. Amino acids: CASSSLIAGAKNIQYF.

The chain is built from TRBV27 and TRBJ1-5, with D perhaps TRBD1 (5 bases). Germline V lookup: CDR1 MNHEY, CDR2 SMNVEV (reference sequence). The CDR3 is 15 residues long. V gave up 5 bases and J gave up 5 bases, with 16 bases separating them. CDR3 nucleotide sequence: TGTGCCAGCAGTCGAGATTGGGGCCACGATCAGCCCCAGCATTTT. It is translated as CASSRDWGHDQPQHF.

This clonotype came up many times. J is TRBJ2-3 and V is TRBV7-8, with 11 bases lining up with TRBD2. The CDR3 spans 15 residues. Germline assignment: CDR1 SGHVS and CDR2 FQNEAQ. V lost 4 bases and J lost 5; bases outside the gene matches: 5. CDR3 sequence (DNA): TGTGCCAGCAGCTCCCTAGCGGGGGGATTAGATACGCAGTATTTT. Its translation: CASSSLAGGLDTQYF.

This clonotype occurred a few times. The CDR3 here is CASSLGLVESGETQYF. CDR3 nucleotides: TGTGCCAGCAGCTTAGGTTTGGTGGAGTCTGGGGAGACCCAGTACTTC. The chain uses TRBV7-9 and TRBJ2-5; no clear D. Germline V CDR1 and CDR2: SEHNR, FQNEAQ (reference sequence). The CDR3 sequence is 16 residues long. The V end was cut by 1 base, the J end by 5 bases, with 17 bases between.

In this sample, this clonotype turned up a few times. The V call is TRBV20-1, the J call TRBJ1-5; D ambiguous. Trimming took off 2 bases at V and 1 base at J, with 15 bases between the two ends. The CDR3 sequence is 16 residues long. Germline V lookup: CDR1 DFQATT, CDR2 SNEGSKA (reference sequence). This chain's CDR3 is CSARNPRTESNQPQHF. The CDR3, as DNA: TGCAGTGCTAGAAACCCGAGGACGGAAAGCAATCAGCCCCAGCATTTT.